The 30 T cell receptor beta chains given below trace back to one sample, sequenced in a study of blood T cell repertoires in COVID-19. Sequencing used immunoSEQ multiplex PCR; TCRdb keeps in-frame clones, though not all of them. The sample includes roughly 68,000 clones, approximately 80% seen only once; the top ten take 3.8%. The sequenced material came from PBMCs or T cells enriched from blood (not recorded which). Receptors were obtained from a woman between 35 and 50 years old with acute COVID-19.

The genes are TRBV7-8 and TRBJ2-3, with D possibly TRBD1 on 5 matching bases. The germline CDR1 and CDR2 sequences are SGHVS and FQNEAQ. Trimming removed 3 bases from V and 11 bases from J, with 15 bases in between. The CDR3 spans 13 residues. The CDR3 region is CASSLNRRGVQYF. In DNA form, the CDR3 reads TGTGCCAGCAGCTTGAACAGGCGCGGAGTGCAGTATTTT.

There are a few counts of this clone. This rearrangement joins TRBV28 to TRBJ2-7; perhaps TRBD2 as D (6 bases). The CDR3 has 14 amino acids. Looked up from germline, CDR1 is MDHEN and CDR2 is SYDVKM. V was trimmed by 6 bases and J by 3 bases, leaving 15 bases between them. The CDR3 DNA follows: TGTGCCAGCAGCCTCCCCGGGACTCTCTACGAGCAGTACTTC. As protein: CASSLPGTLYEQYF.

CDR3 sequence (DNA): TGTGCCAGCAGCCCCAGTATCGTCCGACAACAAGAGACCCAGTACTTC. This encodes CASSPSIVRQQETQYF. This chain connects TRBV5-6 to TRBJ2-5, with D unresolved. The V and J ends lost 4 bases and 2 bases respectively, with 18 bases between them. CDR3 size: 16 residues. The germline V gene encodes CDR1 SGHDT and CDR2 YYEEEE.

This sequence joins TRBV7-9 and TRBJ2-1; TRBD2 might be the D (5 bases). This CDR3 region has 14 residues. V was pared by 5 bases and J by 5 bases, with 13 bases between. Germline V gene sequence: CDR1 SEHNR, CDR2 FQNEAQ (reference sequence). Here the CDR3 reads CASSVPFGDNEQFF. As DNA, the CDR3 is TGTGCCAGCAGCGTGCCTTTCGGGGACAATGAGCAGTTCTTC.

The chain recombines TRBV5-6 with TRBJ2-1; 13 bases agree with TRBD2. The germline V gene encodes CDR1 SGHDT and CDR2 YYEEEE. V gave up 2 bases and J gave up 9 bases; unmatched junction bases: 5. The CDR3 is made up of 15 amino acids. The CDR3 nucleotides read TGTGCCAGCAGCTTCGGACTAGCGGGAGAGAGTGAGCAGTTCTTC. Translation: CASSFGLAGESEQFF.

The chain carries TRBV2 and TRBJ1-4; TRBD1 agrees at 7 bases. The CDR3 extends over 16 amino acids. With V trimmed by 7 bases and J by 0 bases, 8 bases remained unmatched. Germline V CDR1 and CDR2: SNHLY, FYNNEI. In DNA, the CDR3 is TGTGCCAGCACCTGGAGGGGGCTTGCAACTAATGAAAAACTGTTTTTT. Translating it yields CASTWRGLATNEKLFF. The complete variable domain, with remaining parts taken from reference TRBV2 and TRBJ1-4, reads EPEVTQTPSHQVTQMGQEVILRCVPISNHLYFYWYRQILGQKVEFLVSFYNNEISEKSEIFDDQFSVERPDGSNFTLKIRSTKLEDSAMYFCASTWRGLATNEKLFFGSGTQLSVL.

The chain employs TRBV10-3 and TRBJ2-3; 8 bases line up with TRBD1. V dropped 10 bases and J dropped 1; count of bases not matched to a gene: 13. The CDR3 sequence is 16 residues long. Per germline, CDR1 ENHRY and CDR2 SYGVKD. CDR3 DNA sequence: TGTGCCACCAAGGGGCCACAGGGGGTCGGCACAGATACGCAGTATTTT. Translating gives CATKGPQGVGTDTQYF.

This chain uses TRBV15 with TRBJ2-7; 8 positions agree with TRBD1. Germline CDR1 and CDR2: LNHNV and YYDKDF (reference sequence). This CDR3 contains 18 residues. V shed 2 bases and J 3 bases; nucleotides not matched to a gene: 15. The CDR3 bases are TGTGCCACCAGCAGAATCCCCCCACCAGGGGGCAAGGTCTACGAGCAGTACTTC. Translated: CATSRIPPPGGKVYEQYF.

The chain carries TRBV19 and TRBJ1-6; 8 nucleotides agree with TRBD1. V lost 6 bases, J lost 0 bases, and 7 bases stayed unmatched. The CDR3 spans 17 residues. Germline V lookup: CDR1 LNHDA, CDR2 SQIVND (reference sequence). CDR3 amino acids: CASSRPDRASYNSPLHF. In DNA form, the CDR3 reads TGTGCCAGTAGCCGCCCGGACAGGGCCTCCTATAATTCACCCCTCCACTTT. Drawing the rest from reference TRBV19 and TRBJ1-6, the complete variable domain is DGGITQSPKYLFRKEGQNVTLSCEQNLNHDAMYWYRQDPGQGLRLIYYSQIVNDFQKGDIAEGYSVSREKKESFPLTVTSAQKNPTAFYLCASSRPDRASYNSPLHFGNGTRLTVT.

This rearrangement joins TRBV5-1 to TRBJ1-1, with 7 bases matching TRBD1. Germline trimming cut 4 bases from V and 1 base from J; bases unmatched to any gene: 4. The CDR3 runs 14 residues. Germline lookup yields CDR1 SGHRS and CDR2 YFSETQ. Here the CDR3 reads CASSTGTANTEAFF. For the CDR3, the DNA is TGCGCCAGCAGCACGGGGACAGCGAACACTGAAGCTTTCTTT.

The DNA of the CDR3 is TGTGCCAGCAGTACGGGACAGGGGAGTGTAGATACGCAGTATTTT. Encoded protein: CASSTGQGSVDTQYF. The chain joins TRBV25-1 to TRBJ2-3; TRBD1 matches 10 bases. V trimming: 5 bases; J trimming: 5 bases; junction bases outside the gene matches: 7. Germline CDR1 and CDR2: MGHDK and SYGVNS. This CDR3 spans 15 amino acids.

The chain uses TRBV10-1 and TRBJ2-1; the match to TRBD2 covers 11 bases. This CDR3 contains 18 residues. CDR1 is WNHNN, CDR2 SYGVQD, per germline (reference sequence). Trimming took 10 bases from V and 0 from J; bases not matched to a gene: 14. The CDR3 DNA is TGCGCCACCCAACCGGGGACTAGCGGACCGATCTCCTACAATGAGCAGTTCTTC. This encodes CATQPGTSGPISYNEQFF.

The chain joins TRBV19 to TRBJ2-7, with 7 positions matching TRBD1. The germline gives CDR1 LNHDA, CDR2 SQIVND (reference sequence). Germline trimming cut 2 bases from V and 5 bases from J; bases unmatched to any gene: 6. The length of the CDR3 is 14 residues. CDR3 DNA: TGTGCCAGTAGTATAAGCACAGGGGTCGACGAGCAGTACTTC. This encodes CASSISTGVDEQYF.

The V gene is TRBV7-3, the J gene TRBJ2-3; 7 positions match TRBD2. The CDR3 is made up of 17 amino acids. Germline trimming cut 2 bases from V and 1 base from J; bases unmatched to any gene: 9. The germline V gene has CDR1 SGHTA and CDR2 FQGTGA. The chain's CDR3 is CASSLLLAGDGTDTQYF. The CDR3 DNA is TGTGCCAGCAGCTTACTTCTGGCGGGAGACGGCACAGATACGCAGTATTTT.

This clone was seen only once. The chain has TRBV5-1 and TRBJ2-5, with D uncertain. The CDR3 has 13 amino acids. The V gene lost 2 bases and the J gene lost 7 bases, with 12 bases spanning the gap. CDR1 SGHRS and CDR2 YFSETQ come from the germline V gene. In nucleotides, the CDR3 is TGCGCCAGCAGCTTAGGAGAAATGCTGACCCAGTACTTC. Translated: CASSLGEMLTQYF.

This rearrangement joins TRBV14 to TRBJ2-4; TRBD2 aligns across 12 bases. The J segment lost 10 bases and the V segment lost 2 bases, leaving 3 bases of the junction unmatched. The CDR3 totals 14 residues. Germline CDR1 is SGHDN and CDR2 is FVKESK. The DNA of the CDR3 is TGTGCCAGCAGCCAACTAGCGGGAGGGCCAATTCAGTACTTC. Translating it yields CASSQLAGGPIQYF.

The chain recombines TRBV18 with TRBJ1-3, with D possibly matching TRBD1 (5 bases). This CDR3 region has 16 residues. With 6 bases removed from V and 1 base from J, the gap between germline ends came to 16 bases. The germline gives CDR1 KGHSH, CDR2 LQKENI. In nucleotides, the CDR3 is TGTGCCAGCTCGCGGACATCTGATACGTCTGGAAACACCATATATTTT. This encodes CASSRTSDTSGNTIYF.

This clone was detected once. This rearrangement joins TRBV7-9 to TRBJ2-1, with D uncertain. CDR1 is SEHNR, CDR2 FQNEAQ, per germline (reference sequence). The V and J ends lost 5 bases and 6 bases respectively, with 17 bases between them. CDR3 length equals 15 residues. CDR3 loop: CASSPKRRYGNEQFF. The CDR3 DNA follows: TGTGCCAGCAGCCCCAAGCGTCGTTACGGCAATGAGCAGTTCTTC. Filled out from reference TRBV7-9 and TRBJ2-1, the complete variable domain reads DTGVSQNPRHKITKRGQNVTFRCDPISEHNRLYWYRQTLGQGPEFLTYFQNEAQLEKSRLLSDRFSAERPKGSFSTLEIQRTEQGDSAMYLCASSPKRRYGNEQFFGPGTRLTVL.

This clone was detected a few times. The chain carries TRBV28 and TRBJ1-2; 8 bases are a match to TRBD1. The V gene end was trimmed by 3 bases and the J gene end by 4 bases; junction bases not matched to a gene: 4. CDR1 is MDHEN, CDR2 SYDVKM, per germline. There are 14 residues in the CDR3. CDR3 region: CASSLTGVVYGYTF. The CDR3 region has the DNA TGTGCCAGCAGTTTGACAGGGGTTGTCTATGGCTACACCTTC.

The chain couples TRBV3-1 (or the pseudogene TRBV3-2) to TRBJ2-2, with a possible D match to TRBD2 (6 bases). V was clipped by 5 bases and J by 7 bases, with 14 bases between them. CDR1 is LGHDT, CDR2 YNNKEL, per germline (reference sequence). CDR3 length: 14 amino acids. In DNA, the CDR3 is TGTGCCAGCAGCTCCGGGACTGAAGACGGGGAGCTGTTTTTT. Its translation: CASSSGTEDGELFF.

This clone has just one count. The chain is built from TRBV7-9 and TRBJ1-1; the D is unclear. V was trimmed by 5 bases and J by 1 base, leaving 8 bases between them. Germline loops: CDR1 SEHNR, CDR2 FQNEAQ (reference sequence). The CDR3 extends over 13 amino acids. For the CDR3, the DNA is TGTGCCAGCAGCCATCAGAAGAACACTGAAGCTTTCTTT. Encoded protein: CASSHQKNTEAFF.

The chain joins TRBV4-1 to TRBJ2-4; D gene unclear. Trimming took off 4 bases at V and 0 bases at J, with 19 bases between the two ends. The CDR3 is 18 amino acids. Germline assignment: CDR1 MGHRA and CDR2 YSYEKL. CDR3 nucleotide sequence: TGCGCCAGCAGCCCGAAACCACCCTTCCCGGGAGCCAAAAACATTCAGTACTTC. Protein: CASSPKPPFPGAKNIQYF.

Here the CDR3 reads CASSGGQGPYEQYF. In DNA form, the CDR3 reads TGTGCCAGCAGCGGTGGACAGGGACCCTACGAGCAGTACTTC. The chain carries TRBV3-1 (or the pseudogene TRBV3-2) and TRBJ2-7; the match to TRBD1 covers 8 bases. The CDR3 contains 14 residues. Trimming at V came to 5 bases and at J to 2 bases, leaving 5 bases not matched to a gene. Germline CDR1 and CDR2: LGHDT and YNNKEL (reference sequence).

The gene calls are TRBV10-3 and TRBJ1-1; no definite D call. Germline-derived CDR1 and CDR2 are ENHRY and SYGVKD. Trimming cost V 6 bases and J 2 bases, with 10 bases left between them. This CDR3 spans 13 amino acids. The CDR3 DNA reads as TGTGCCATCAGAGACATCTTTAACACTGAAGCTTTCTTT. Amino acid sequence: CAIRDIFNTEAFF.

This chain uses TRBV5-1 with TRBJ1-2; no clear D. The CDR3 covers 13 residues. V was cut by 0 bases and J by 3 bases, with 6 bases left in between. Germline-derived CDR1 and CDR2 are SGHRS and YFSETQ. CDR3 coding DNA: TGCGCCAGCAGCTTGGACAGCTACTATGGCTACACCTTC. Protein sequence: CASSLDSYYGYTF.

A single count supports this clone. This sequence joins TRBV11-3 and TRBJ2-3, with 10 bases fitting TRBD1. V was clipped by 1 base and J by 2 bases; unmatched bases: 0. This CDR3 has 15 residues. CDR1 and CDR2 from the germline V gene are SGHNT and YENEEA. This chain's CDR3 is CASSLGQGATDTQYF. CDR3 bases: TGTGCCAGCAGCTTAGGACAGGGGGCCACAGATACGCAGTATTTT. The variable domain in full, with the rest retrieved from reference TRBV11-3 and TRBJ2-3, is EAGVVQSPRYKIIEKKQPVAFWCNPISGHNTLYWYLQNLGQGPELLIRYENEEAVDDSQLPKDRFSAERLKGVDSTLKIQPAELGDSAVYLCASSLGQGATDTQYFGPGTRLTVL.

The DNA of the CDR3 is TGTGCCAGAAGCAGGATGGGTAGCGGCAACAATGAGCAGTTCTTC. Protein: CARSRMGSGNNEQFF. The J gene is TRBJ2-1, the V gene TRBV5-3, with D maybe TRBD2 (6 bases). TRBV5-3 qualifies as an ORF whose function is uncertain. V was shortened by 4 bases and J by 5 bases, with 16 bases between the two germline ends. CDR3 length: 15 amino acids.

The V call is TRBV18, the J call TRBJ2-3, with 7 bases aligning to TRBD2. The CDR3 contains 16 residues. Looked up from germline, CDR1 is KGHSH and CDR2 is LQKENI. The V segment lost 0 bases and the J segment 5 bases; nucleotides outside the gene matches: 8. CDR3 nucleotide sequence: TGTGCCAGCTCACCACCGATAAGCGGGATCAGAGATACGCAGTATTTT. As protein: CASSPPISGIRDTQYF. Filled out from reference TRBV18 and TRBJ2-3, the complete variable domain reads NAGVMQNPRHLVRRRGQEARLRCSPMKGHSHVYWYRQLPEEGLKFMVYLQKENIIDESGMPKERFSAEFPKEGPSILRIQQVVRGDSAAYFCASSPPISGIRDTQYFGPGTRLTVL.

The chain has TRBV5-8 and TRBJ2-2, with 10 bases that match TRBD2. V shed 0 bases and J 0 bases; nucleotides not matched to a gene: 8. This CDR3 comprises 19 residues. Germline V gives CDR1 SGHTS, CDR2 YDEGEE. The CDR3 is CASSLEWTSGEANTGELFF. CDR3 sequence (DNA): TGTGCCAGCAGCTTGGAGTGGACTAGCGGAGAAGCGAACACCGGGGAGCTGTTTTTT.

In this sample, this clone turned up a few times. V usage is TRBV13 and J usage is TRBJ1-6, with D unresolved. CDR1 PRHDT and CDR2 FYEKMQ come from the germline V gene (reference sequence). The CDR3 covers 16 residues. Trimming left V 1 base short and J 10 bases short, with 17 bases between. Here the CDR3 DNA reads TGTGCCAGCAGCTTAGATGATCGGCGGGGAAGGTCACCCCTCCACTTT. Protein sequence: CASSLDDRRGRSPLHF.